The next 29 T cell receptor beta chains were all read from a single sample in a study of T cell responses to AZD1222 COVID-19 vaccine. Method: immunoSEQ multiplex PCR; TCRdb's copy keeps in-frame clones and lacks some. The sample has under 95,000 clones; approximately 91% are singletons. Material: peripheral blood, obtained on day 0 of AZD1222 vaccination. These receptors were obtained from an adult in good health.

The chain is built from TRBV7-9 and TRBJ1-2; 7 nucleotides agree with TRBD1. With 5 bases clipped from V and 6 bases from J, the junction kept 12 bases outside the gene matches. Germline CDR1 and CDR2: SEHNR and FQNEAQ (reference sequence). The CDR3 loop spans 15 amino acids. This CDR3 is CASSQRQGGEDGYTF. The CDR3 DNA is TGTGCCAGCAGCCAAAGACAGGGAGGAGAGGATGGCTACACCTTC.

The chain links TRBV5-1 to TRBJ1-6; D ambiguous. Looked up from germline, CDR1 is SGHRS and CDR2 is YFSETQ. This CDR3 is 14 amino acids long. With 0 bases removed from V and 9 bases from J, the gap between germline ends came to 10 bases. CDR3 region: CASSLGAQASPLHF. The CDR3, as DNA: TGCGCCAGCAGCTTGGGGGCGCAGGCTTCACCCCTCCACTTT.

The V gene is TRBV7-9, the J gene TRBJ2-7, with TRBD2 identical over 7 bases. J gave up 3 bases and V 4 bases, and 3 bases lay outside the gene matches. Germline loops: CDR1 SEHNR, CDR2 FQNEAQ (reference sequence). This CDR3 has 13 amino acids. The CDR3 reads CASSSGLVYEQYF. The CDR3 DNA reads TGTGCCAGCAGCTCAGGACTAGTCTACGAGCAGTACTTC. The full variable domain, in which reference TRBV7-9 and TRBJ2-7 provide the parts outside the CDR3, is DTGVSQNPRHKITKRGQNVTFRCDPISEHNRLYWYRQTLGQGPEFLTYFQNEAQLEKSRLLSDRFSAERPKGSFSTLEIQRTEQGDSAMYLCASSSGLVYEQYFGPGTRLTVT.

This clone was found once. The chain combines TRBV13 with TRBJ2-5; tentatively, D is TRBD1 or TRBD2 (5 bases each). The V gene's germline CDR1 is PRHDT and CDR2 FYEKMQ (reference sequence). The CDR3 runs to 17 residues. V lost 3 bases to trimming and J lost 4 bases, with 21 bases between them. The CDR3 region is CASSFSNLGTFPETQYF. CDR3 sequence (DNA): TGTGCCAGCAGCTTTTCTAACCTCGGGACCTTCCCAGAGACCCAGTACTTC.

The genes are TRBV7-2 and TRBJ2-7, with no clear D. Germline CDR1 SGHTA, CDR2 FQGNSA. With 5 bases removed from V and 3 bases from J, the gap between germline ends came to 17 bases. The CDR3 totals 15 residues. For the CDR3, the DNA is TGTGCCAGCAGCACCCTGCCAGGTTTGGGCTACGAGCAGTACTTC. This sequence encodes CASSTLPGLGYEQYF.

The chain employs TRBV2 and TRBJ2-3; 11 positions match TRBD2. There are 15 residues in the CDR3. V shed 4 bases, J shed 6 bases, and the junction held 6 bases outside the gene matches. The germline gives CDR1 SNHLY, CDR2 FYNNEI. The CDR3 is CASSVSGRALDTQYF. The CDR3 DNA reads as TGTGCCAGCAGTGTTAGCGGGAGGGCCTTGGATACGCAGTATTTT.

This clone occurred once. The chain links TRBV5-1 to TRBJ2-1; 12 bases match TRBD2. The CDR3 has 15 residues. Germline V gives CDR1 SGHRS, CDR2 YFSETQ. After removal of 0 bases from V and 9 bases from J, the junction contained 4 bases not matched to a gene. The CDR3 nucleotides read TGCGCCAGCAGCTTGGGACTAGCGGGAGACAGTGAGCAGTTCTTC. This encodes CASSLGLAGDSEQFF.

The V gene is TRBV19, the J gene TRBJ2-7, with 7 bases that match TRBD2. With V trimmed by 4 bases and J by 9 bases, 9 bases remained unmatched. The CDR3 contains 13 residues. From germline, CDR1 is LNHDA and CDR2 SQIVND (reference sequence). The CDR3 region is CASSKGLPDWQYF. Written as DNA, the CDR3 is TGTGCCAGTAGTAAGGGACTACCAGACTGGCAGTACTTC.

The V call is TRBV5-1, the J call TRBJ1-2, with no clear D. Germline V gives CDR1 SGHRS, CDR2 YFSETQ. CDR3 size: 15 residues. Trimming left V 4 bases short and J 3 bases short, with 16 bases between. The CDR3 loop is CASSRTPKEDYGYTF. CDR3 nucleotides: TGCGCCAGCAGCCGGACGCCGAAAGAAGACTATGGCTACACCTTC.

This sequence joins TRBV11-2 and TRBJ2-7; D remains ambiguous. The germline V and J ends were trimmed by 1 base and 4 bases, with 8 bases remaining between them. Germline lookup yields CDR1 SGHAT and CDR2 FQNNGV. The CDR3 runs 13 residues. The CDR3 coding sequence is TGTGCCAGCAGCTTAGTTTCCATTTACGAGCAGTACTTC. It codes for CASSLVSIYEQYF.

This chain joins TRBV6-5 and TRBJ2-1; 12 positions agree with TRBD2. This CDR3 spans 16 amino acids. Germline-derived CDR1 and CDR2 are MNHEY and SVGAGI. V shed 0 bases and J 8 bases; nucleotides not matched to a gene: 5. The CDR3 coding sequence is TGTGCCAGCAGTTACTCCGGGACTAGCGGGTCCGATGAGCAGTTCTTC. This translates into CASSYSGTSGSDEQFF.

The chain joins TRBV3-1 (or the pseudogene TRBV3-2) to TRBJ1-2; D unclear. Germline CDR1 and CDR2: LGHDT and YNNKEL (reference sequence). This CDR3 is built from 11 residues. Trimming pared 10 bases from V and 7 bases from J, leaving 13 bases between. CDR3 coding DNA: TGTGCCACCTATAATTCGGGTGGCTACACCTTC. This codes for CATYNSGGYTF.

This chain connects TRBV7-2 to TRBJ1-1; D is perhaps TRBD1 (5 bases). CDR3 length: 12 amino acids. V dropped 5 bases and J dropped 11 bases, with 15 bases sitting between them. Per the germline V gene, CDR1 is SGHTA and CDR2 is FQGNSA. The CDR3 DNA is TGTGCCAGCAGCCTTGTCAGGGCCCGGGCTTTCTTT. It specifies CASSLVRARAFF.

The J gene is TRBJ1-5, the V gene TRBV7-8; D is unresolved. This CDR3 spans 15 amino acids. The ends were cut back, 1 base at V and 0 bases at J, with 7 bases in the middle. CDR1 SGHVS and CDR2 FQNEAQ come from the germline V gene. The chain's CDR3 is CASSLEGFSNQPQHF. The DNA of the CDR3 is TGTGCCAGCAGCTTAGAGGGTTTTAGCAATCAGCCCCAGCATTTT.

The chain joins TRBV29-1 to TRBJ2-1, with TRBD2 matching over 11 bases. Germline assignment: CDR1 SQVTM and CDR2 ANQGSEA. V lost 2 bases to trimming and J lost 0 bases; unmatched junction nucleotides: 18. The CDR3 covers 21 residues. CDR3 DNA sequence: TGCAGCGTTGAATGGGCTGGGTCTAGCGGGAGGAGGGGGAGCTCCTACAATGAGCAGTTCTTC. It translates to CSVEWAGSSGRRGSSYNEQFF.

This clone was detected only a few times. V usage is TRBV6-5 and J usage is TRBJ2-5, with 7 bases lining up with TRBD2. Germline CDR1 MNHEY, CDR2 SVGAGI. This CDR3 has 15 residues. V lost 1 base, J lost 1 base, and 3 bases stayed unmatched. CDR3 residues: CASSYFGGTQETQYF. The CDR3 DNA is TGTGCCAGCAGTTACTTCGGGGGGACCCAAGAGACCCAGTACTTC.

A single count supports this clone. V gene TRBV4-1 combines with J gene TRBJ1-3, with 11 nucleotides matching TRBD1. The CDR3 contains 19 residues. Germline CDR1 reads MGHRA; CDR2 reads YSYEKL. The J segment lost 4 bases and the V segment lost 0 bases, leaving 11 bases of the junction unmatched. The CDR3 DNA sequence: TGCGCCAGCAGCCAAGATCGGACAGGGGGCTCCCGGGCAGGAAACACCATATATTTT. This translates into CASSQDRTGGSRAGNTIYF.

The chain couples TRBV28 to TRBJ1-1; 7 bases map to TRBD1. The CDR3 is 14 amino acids. Trimming took 6 bases from V and 8 from J; bases not matched to a gene: 12. Germline V gene sequence: CDR1 MDHEN, CDR2 SYDVKM. DNA of the CDR3: TGTGCCAGCAGCCGTACGGGACAGAGAAAAGAAGCTTTCTTT. This codes for CASSRTGQRKEAFF.

The chain links TRBV7-9 to TRBJ1-2, with 7 bases lining up with TRBD1. The CDR3 spans 14 residues. Trimming took 1 base from V and 8 from J; bases not matched to a gene: 7. Germline V gene sequence: CDR1 SEHNR, CDR2 FQNEAQ (reference sequence). The CDR3 reads CASSLGDRALGYTF. CDR3 bases: TGTGCCAGCAGCTTAGGCGACAGGGCTTTGGGCTACACCTTC.

The chain links TRBV19 to TRBJ1-1; perhaps TRBD1 as D (5 bases). The germline V gene has CDR1 LNHDA and CDR2 SQIVND (reference sequence). V shed 6 bases and J shed 0 bases, with 8 bases lying between them. The CDR3 length is 13 residues. CDR3: CASRDSLNTEAFF. CDR3 nucleotides: TGTGCCAGTAGAGACAGCCTGAACACTGAAGCTTTCTTT.

This chain links TRBV7-9 with TRBJ2-5; weak D call: TRBD1 (6 bases). The CDR3 has 17 amino acids. Trimming pared 1 base from V and 3 bases from J, leaving 18 bases between. CDR1 and CDR2 (germline): SEHNR, FQNEAQ (reference sequence). CDR3 loop: CASSLVSRTDGEETQYF. The CDR3 coding sequence is TGTGCCAGCAGCTTAGTGTCACGGACAGATGGGGAAGAGACCCAGTACTTC.

The rearrangement links TRBV10-3 to TRBJ1-1; no clear D. The germline V gene encodes CDR1 ENHRY and CDR2 SYGVKD. V lost 0 bases and J lost 2, with 19 bases in between. CDR3 size: 18 residues. CDR3 bases: TGTGCCATCAGTGAGTCGATAGGCTACAGAGCAAACAACACTGAAGCTTTCTTT. As protein: CAISESIGYRANNTEAFF.

The rearrangement joins TRBV7-2 to TRBJ2-2, with D tentatively TRBD2 (6 bases). The CDR3 is 14 amino acids. V was clipped by 3 bases and J by 6 bases, with 11 bases between them. Germline V gene lookup returns CDR1 SGHTA and CDR2 FQGNSA. The CDR3 loop is CASSFLGGAGELFF. As DNA, the CDR3 is TGTGCCAGCAGCTTCCTAGGAGGGGCCGGGGAGCTGTTTTTT. Complete variable domain (other parts from reference TRBV7-2 and TRBJ2-2): GAGVSQSPSNKVTEKGKDVELRCDPISGHTALYWYRQSLGQGLEFLIYFQGNSAPDKSGLPSDRFSAERTGGSVSTLTIQRTQQEDSAVYLCASSFLGGAGELFFGEGSRLTVL.

This clone turned up a few times. The chain recombines TRBV6-2 or TRBV6-3 with TRBJ1-5; a weak D match, TRBD1 (6 bases). V lost 2 bases to trimming and J lost 1 base, with 9 bases between them. Germline V gene lookup returns CDR1 MNHEY and CDR2 SVGEGT. This CDR3 has 15 residues. The chain's CDR3 is CASSYLQGSNQPQHF. The CDR3 DNA reads as TGTGCCAGCAGTTACCTTCAGGGGAGCAATCAGCCCCAGCATTTT.

The J gene is TRBJ2-7, the V gene TRBV19; D remains ambiguous. The germline gives CDR1 LNHDA, CDR2 SQIVND (reference sequence). The CDR3 is made up of 14 amino acids. V was pared by 2 bases and J by 0 bases, with 8 bases between. The CDR3 nucleotides are TGTGCCAGTAGTATACGCGATGGCTCCTACGAGCAGTACTTC. Amino acids: CASSIRDGSYEQYF.

This clone was seen just once. The J gene is TRBJ2-7, the V gene TRBV6-1, with D unclear. This CDR3 comprises 14 residues. Between the trimmed V and J ends, which lost 3 bases and 4 bases, there was a span of 13 bases. Germline V lookup: CDR1 MNHNS, CDR2 SASEGT. In nucleotides, the CDR3 is TGTGCCAGCAGTGAGAAGGGAAACTTTTACGAGCAGTACTTC. It encodes CASSEKGNFYEQYF.

The gene calls are TRBV4-3 and TRBJ2-5; a weak D match, TRBD2 (5 bases). Germline V gene sequence: CDR1 LGHNA, CDR2 YSLEER. V was trimmed by 0 bases and J by 1 base, leaving 9 bases between them. The CDR3 totals 15 residues. In DNA, the CDR3 is TGCGCCAGCAGCCAAGATGGGAGTACCCAAGAGACCCAGTACTTC. Protein sequence: CASSQDGSTQETQYF.

The V call is TRBV2, the J call TRBJ1-5; TRBD1 might be the D (5 bases). V was trimmed by 6 bases and J by 15 bases, leaving 18 bases between them. The CDR3 runs to 12 residues. Germline CDR1 is SNHLY and CDR2 is FYNNEI. DNA of the CDR3: TGTGCCAGCAGCGAAACCCGGGACCTGGGGCATTTT. Translating gives CASSETRDLGHF.

This clone appeared once. V usage is TRBV7-8 and J usage is TRBJ1-1; the D gene is possibly TRBD1 (6 bases). Germline CDR1 is SGHVS and CDR2 is FQNEAQ. This CDR3 spans 15 amino acids. V lost 5 bases and J lost 3, with 16 bases in between. DNA for the CDR3: TGTGCCAGCAGCCCAGGAATCAGGGGAGACACTGAAGCTTTCTTT. Its translation is CASSPGIRGDTEAFF.